The 15 T cell receptor beta chains below come from one sample, sequenced in a study of blood T cell repertoires in COVID-19. Sequencing used immunoSEQ multiplex PCR; TCRdb keeps in-frame clones, though not all of them. The sample has 25,000 to 30,000 clones, around nine tenths seen once. The source material was peripheral blood. The receptors originated from a human donor in a cohort sampled during active COVID-19.

This chain joins TRBV5-1 and TRBJ2-7, with a weak D call TRBD2 (6 bases). The CDR3 sequence is 14 residues long. Germline-derived CDR1 and CDR2 are SGHRS and YFSETQ. V was shortened by 2 bases and J by 7 bases, with 16 bases between the two germline ends. The CDR3 spells CASSLGTSSREQYF. In DNA form, the CDR3 reads TGCGCCAGCAGCTTAGGGACTTCCTCGAGGGAGCAGTACTTC.

The rearrangement joins TRBV29-1 to TRBJ2-3; 8 positions match TRBD2. Losses at the gene ends were 3 bases for V and 1 base for J; bases not matched to a gene: 6. The CDR3 consists of 15 residues. Germline assignment: CDR1 SQVTM and CDR2 ANQGSEA. The CDR3 sequence: CSVDTSGGRTDTQYF. CDR3 DNA sequence: TGCAGCGTTGACACGAGCGGGGGCCGCACAGATACGCAGTATTTT.

This clone was observed once. The CDR3: CASSQAISDSPLHF. Here the CDR3 DNA reads TGTGCCAGCAGCCAAGCGATCTCGGATTCACCCCTCCACTTT. The chain couples TRBV3-1 (or the pseudogene TRBV3-2) to TRBJ1-6; D gene uncertain. Between the trimmed V and J ends, which lost 1 base and 8 bases, there was a span of 9 bases. Germline-derived CDR1 and CDR2 are LGHDT and YNNKEL (reference sequence). The CDR3 loop spans 14 amino acids.

The chain has TRBV9 and TRBJ1-6; D not certain. The V gene's germline CDR1 is SGDLS and CDR2 YYNGEE. This CDR3 has 13 residues. The V end lost 7 bases, the J end lost 7 bases, and 12 bases lay between the germline ends. The CDR3 coding sequence is TGTGCCAGCTCCCCAGGTTACAATTCACCCCTCCACTTT. Translating gives CASSPGYNSPLHF.

The V call is TRBV9, the J call TRBJ1-2; tentatively, D is TRBD1 (6 bases). From germline, CDR1 is SGDLS and CDR2 YYNGEE. The CDR3 loop spans 15 amino acids. The V end was cut by 0 bases, the J end by 0 bases, with 9 bases between. In nucleotides, the CDR3 is TGTGCCAGCAGCGTAGGGGACAACCCTAACTATGGCTACACCTTC. This sequence encodes CASSVGDNPNYGYTF.

This clone was detected once. The V call is TRBV7-9, the J call TRBJ1-2; the match to TRBD1 covers 10 bases. Trimming cost V 5 bases and J 8 bases; bases outside gene matches: 14. This CDR3 comprises 16 residues. Germline CDR1 SEHNR, CDR2 FQNEAQ (reference sequence). CDR3 in DNA: TGTGCCAGCAGCCTTAGGATTGGGACAGGGGTCGAGGGCTACACCTTC. Translating it yields CASSLRIGTGVEGYTF.

The CDR3 is CASSLGTGVTEAFF. In nucleotides, the CDR3 is TGTGCCAGCAGCTTAGGGACAGGGGTCACTGAAGCTTTCTTT. The chain employs TRBV11-2 and TRBJ1-1; TRBD1 agrees at 9 bases. This CDR3 has 14 residues. V lost 1 base, J lost 4 bases, and 1 base stayed unmatched. Germline loops: CDR1 SGHAT, CDR2 FQNNGV. Full variable domain (outside the CDR3, taken from reference TRBV11-2 and TRBJ1-1): EAGVAQSPRYKIIEKRQSVAFWCNPISGHATLYWYQQILGQGPKLLIQFQNNGVVDDSQLPKDRFSAERLKGVDSTLKIQPAKLEDSAVYLCASSLGTGVTEAFFGQGTRLTVV.

The J gene is TRBJ2-7, the V gene TRBV7-9, with TRBD1 matching over 7 bases. This CDR3 has 17 residues. The germline gives CDR1 SEHNR, CDR2 FQNEAQ (reference sequence). V shed 2 bases and J 2 bases; nucleotides not matched to a gene: 12. CDR3 region: CASSLPSTGALAYEQYF. The CDR3 DNA reads TGTGCCAGCAGCTTACCGTCCACAGGGGCCCTAGCCTACGAGCAGTACTTC.

This clone came up a few times. The J gene is TRBJ2-7, the V gene TRBV3-1 (or the pseudogene TRBV3-2); perhaps TRBD1 as D (5 bases). V was cut by 5 bases and J by 3 bases, with 17 bases left in between. Germline V gene sequence: CDR1 LGHDT, CDR2 YNNKEL (reference sequence). The CDR3 contains 15 residues. CDR3 sequence (DNA): TGTGCCAGCAGCGGTTGGGGCCAAGGGCTCTACGAGCAGTACTTC. The encoded protein is CASSGWGQGLYEQYF.

This chain links TRBV6-2 or TRBV6-3 with TRBJ1-2; TRBD1 aligns across 8 bases. V dropped 2 bases and J dropped 4; count of bases not matched to a gene: 12. The CDR3 contains 17 residues. Germline V lookup: CDR1 MNHEY, CDR2 SVGEGT. CDR3 loop: CASSYRTTGALPYGYTF. The CDR3, as DNA: TGTGCCAGCAGTTACCGAACGACAGGGGCCTTACCCTATGGCTACACCTTC.

The V call is TRBV10-2, the J call TRBJ2-3, with 10 bases identical to TRBD2. V gave up 7 bases and J gave up 6 bases; unmatched junction bases: 10. Germline values: CDR1 WSHSY, CDR2 SAAADI. This CDR3 spans 15 amino acids. The CDR3 bases are TGCGCCAGCACACAAGCGGGAGGGCCGGGGGATACGCAGTATTTT. As protein: CASTQAGGPGDTQYF.

The rearrangement joins TRBV7-8 to TRBJ2-3, with TRBD2 matching 10 bases. Germline CDR1 is SGHVS and CDR2 is FQNEAQ. Losses at the gene ends were 1 base for V and 1 base for J; bases not matched to a gene: 5. The CDR3 consists of 17 residues. The CDR3 sequence: CASSLGLTSGRTDTQYF. The CDR3 DNA is TGTGCCAGCAGCTTAGGGTTGACTAGCGGGCGCACAGATACGCAGTATTTT.

J is TRBJ2-7 and V is TRBV5-1; maybe TRBD1 (5 bases). This CDR3 comprises 13 residues. The V gene lost 2 bases and the J gene lost 4 bases, with 10 bases spanning the gap. Germline V gene lookup returns CDR1 SGHRS and CDR2 YFSETQ. CDR3 protein: CASSFGAFYEQYF. The CDR3 DNA follows: TGCGCCAGCAGCTTTGGGGCGTTTTACGAGCAGTACTTC.

J is TRBJ1-3 and V is TRBV9; 9 nucleotides agree with TRBD1. With V trimmed by 4 bases and J by 3 bases, 11 bases remained unmatched. From germline, CDR1 is SGDLS and CDR2 YYNGEE. CDR3 length equals 17 residues. In nucleotides, the CDR3 is TGTGCCAGCAGCCCGGGGGACAGGGTGGGCGGTGGAAACACCATATATTTT. This gives the protein CASSPGDRVGGGNTIYF.

The chain has TRBV7-2 and TRBJ2-3, with 7 bases identical to TRBD2. From germline, CDR1 is SGHTA and CDR2 FQGNSA. J gave up 3 bases and V 5 bases, and 5 bases lay outside the gene matches. This CDR3 is built from 14 residues. The CDR3 is CASSLGLDTDTQYF. The CDR3 DNA reads TGTGCCAGCAGCCTTGGACTAGATACAGATACGCAGTATTTT.